A selection of T cell receptor beta chains follows, all from one sample in a study of T-cell memory formation after mild COVID-19. MiXCR was run by TCRdb on the 5' RACE reads, yielding one entry per CDR3 protein. The table has about 290,000 distinct CDR3 sequences, less than 20% seen once. The specimen sequenced was PBMCs or a T cell subset sorted from them (not recorded which). These receptors were obtained from a man between 18 and 35 years old who had mild COVID-19 (a few samples of this study predate the infection). Cell type and time point are not known. CDR3s include the opening cysteine and the closing phenylalanine or tryptophan. The D gene is left open where the match is weak. Clone size appears in some rows only: once, few, many, or a class for an expanded clone.

cdr3_aa cdr3_nt d_call j_call cdr3_length clone_size v_call
CASSTLAGGPDEQFF TGTGCCAGCAGCACGTTAGCGGGGGGGCCAGATGAGCAGTTCTTC TRBD2 TRBJ2-1 15 . TRBV7-8
CASSLQTGSNSDTQYF TGTGCCAGCAGCCTCCAGACAGGCTCTAATTCAGATACGCAGTATTTT . TRBJ2-3 16 . TRBV5-6
CASSEVRYNQPQHF TGTGCCAGCAGTGAAGTGAGGTACAATCAGCCCCAGCATTTT . TRBJ1-5 14 few TRBV2
CASSSGTGPLGIQYF TGCGCCAGCAGCTCTGGGACAGGACCTCTGGGGATTCAGTACTTC TRBD1 TRBJ2-4 15 . TRBV5-1
CASSQEGRAGGSETQYF TGCGCCAGCAGCCAAGAGGGGCGGGCAGGGGGGTCGGAGACCCAGTACTTC . TRBJ2-5 17 . TRBV4-1
CASSWGLAGGNPNEQFF TGTGCCAGCAGCTGGGGGTTGGCGGGGGGGAACCCGAATGAGCAGTTCTTC TRBD2 TRBJ2-1 17 few TRBV5-5
CASRSSGGRTDTQYF TGTGCCAGCAGGTCTAGCGGGGGACGCACAGATACGCAGTATTTT TRBD2 TRBJ2-3 15 . TRBV6-5
CASSLRATGANVLTF TGTGCCAGCAGCCTGCGGGCCACTGGGGCCAACGTCCTGACTTTC . TRBJ2-6 15 . TRBV6-5
CASSPPGVRETQYF TGTGCCAGCAGCCCCCCAGGTGTCCGGGAGACCCAGTACTTC . TRBJ2-5 14 many TRBV5-6
CASNAGTGVETQYF TGTGCCAGCAACGCCGGGACAGGGGTAGAGACCCAGTACTTC TRBD1 TRBJ2-5 14 . TRBV9
CASSSASGTGADTQYF TGCGCCAGCAGCTCTGCCTCCGGGACAGGGGCAGATACGCAGTATTTT TRBD1 TRBJ2-3 16 few TRBV5-1
CASNPGAHTNEKLFF TGCGCCAGCAACCCAGGGGCGCATACTAATGAAAAACTGTTTTTT . TRBJ1-4 15 . TRBV5-1
CASRRTGGSYNSPLHF TGTGCCAGCAGACGGACAGGGGGATCCTATAATTCACCCCTCCACTTT TRBD1 TRBJ1-6 16 few TRBV6-5
CASRSVGELFF TGTGCCAGTAGAAGCGTCGGGGAGCTGTTTTTT . TRBJ2-2 11 . TRBV19
CSVKPGQDYYEQYF TGCAGCGTAAAACCGGGACAGGACTACTACGAGCAGTACTTC TRBD1 TRBJ2-7 14 few TRBV29-1
CASNSRTGTGFSPLHF TGTGCCAGCAACTCCCGGACGGGGACAGGGTTTTCACCCCTCCACTTT TRBD1 TRBJ1-6 16 . TRBV5-6
CASSDRTGLNSPLHF TGTGCCAGCAGTGACCGGACAGGGTTAAATTCACCCCTCCACTTT TRBD1 TRBJ1-6 15 few TRBV25-1
CASSSGRGAGTGELFF TGTGCCAGCAGCTCCGGTCGGGGGGCGGGCACCGGGGAGCTGTTTTTT . TRBJ2-2 16 . TRBV7-3